This TCR beta chain was observed in a study of response to subunit inactivated influenza vaccine. This clonotype was recorded at least ten times. TCRdb fed the RT-PCR reads into MiXCR, producing one record per CDR3 protein. The sample holds about 570,000 distinct CDR3 sequences, over 9% seen once. The CDR3 loop spans 13 amino acids. Germline V CDR1 and CDR2: MNHNS, SASEGT. V dropped 4 bases and J dropped 6 bases, with 11 bases sitting between them. The same sample was also studied in work on T cells expressing NK-cell markers. Per that study: UMIs accompanied the 5'RACE template switching by which TCR beta cDNA was made. Repertoires of TCR beta were obtained from T cells sorted as CD3+CD56+NKG2C+, CD3+CD56+NKG2C- and CD3+CD56-NKG2C+.

The TCR was taken from a man between 45 and 60 years old who received an inactivated influenza vaccine. The rearrangement links TRBV6-1 to TRBJ2-3; D remains unclear. The sample in question was PBMCs from blood, obtained on the day of vaccination. CDR3 amino acids: CASSAHREDTQYF. The DNA of the CDR3 is TGTGCCAGCAGTGCTCATAGAGAGGATACGCAGTATTTT.